Following are 29 T cell receptor beta chains from one sample sequenced in a study of vaccination effects on CD4 cells after COVID-19. TCRdb's copy holds only in-frame clones and misses some; the assay was immunoSEQ multiplex PCR. The data show tens of thousands of clones, 75% to 80% seen once. Under the ViraFEST assay, PBMC were stimulated with viral peptide pools so that antigen-specific CD4+ T cells expanded. Sequencing was performed afterwards. The authors isolated CD4+ T cells after roughly eleven days of culture. None of the vaccinated had previously contracted SARS-CoV-2, and their nucleocapsid antibodies tested negative. These receptors' antigens are unknown. The sequences come from CD4+ T cells from PBMCs cultured with HCoV-OC43 spike peptides, collected before COVID-19 vaccination. Described subset: HCoV-OC43 spike overlapping peptide pool stimulation. Receptors originate from a human donor who received a COVID-19 vaccine.

This clone has more than one count but fewer than ten. V and J are TRBV7-9 and TRBJ2-7, with TRBD2 identical over 12 bases. CDR3 length equals 14 residues. Trimming at V came to 6 bases and at J to 7 bases, leaving 7 bases not matched to a gene. Germline V gives CDR1 SEHNR, CDR2 FQNEAQ (reference sequence). CDR3 nucleotide sequence: TGTGCCAGCAGTCCTAGCGGGGGGGCTCGTGAGCAGTACGTC. Amino acid sequence: CASSPSGGAREQYV.

V and J are TRBV7-2 and TRBJ2-3; D is ambiguous. There are 15 residues in the CDR3. CDR1 and CDR2 from the germline V gene are SGHTA and FQGNSA. With 3 bases removed from V and 0 bases from J, the gap between germline ends came to 10 bases. CDR3 loop: CASSFSRESTDTQYF. CDR3 sequence (DNA): TGTGCCAGCAGCTTTAGCAGAGAAAGCACAGATACGCAGTATTTT.

The chain employs TRBV18 and TRBJ1-3; 8 nucleotides agree with TRBD1. The V and J ends lost 1 base and 1 base, in that order; junction bases with no gene match: 6. The V gene's germline CDR1 is KGHSH and CDR2 LQKENI. The CDR3 length is 17 residues. The DNA of the CDR3 is TGTGCCAGCTCACCACTGGGGGACAGGCGATCTGGAAACACCATATATTTT. Its translation is CASSPLGDRRSGNTIYF.

CDR3 residues: CATSRVGATTNEKLFF. The CDR3 DNA reads TGTGCCACCAGCAGAGTCGGGGCGACTACTAATGAAAAACTGTTTTTT. The rearrangement joins TRBV15 to TRBJ1-4, with D possibly being TRBD1 (5 bases). This CDR3 comprises 16 residues. In germline, CDR1 is LNHNV, CDR2 YYDKDF (reference sequence). V was shortened by 1 base and J by 2 bases, with 11 bases between the two germline ends.

This sequence joins TRBV3-1 (or the pseudogene TRBV3-2) and TRBJ2-3; 7 bases agree with TRBD2. CDR1 and CDR2 (germline): LGHDT, YNNKEL (reference sequence). The J segment lost 4 bases and the V segment lost 3 bases, leaving 7 bases of the junction unmatched. The CDR3 loop spans 15 amino acids. This CDR3 reads CASSHLAGRADTQYF. The CDR3 coding sequence is TGTGCCAGCAGCCACTTAGCGGGTCGGGCAGATACGCAGTATTTT.

The rearrangement links TRBV12-5 to TRBJ2-2, with 9 bases that match TRBD1. The CDR3 length is 15 residues. Germline trimming cut 3 bases from V and 7 bases from J; bases unmatched to any gene: 6. Germline V gives CDR1 LGHNT, CDR2 FRNRAP. The CDR3 bases are TGTGCTAGTGGTTTTGAACAGGGGGCTGGCGGGGAGCTGTTTTTT. Translated, it gives CASGFEQGAGGELFF.

CDR3 amino acids: CASSQKGQGTEAFF. CDR3 coding DNA: TGCGCCAGCAGCCAGAAGGGGCAAGGCACTGAAGCTTTCTTT. V and J are TRBV4-3 and TRBJ1-1; the D gene is possibly TRBD1 (5 bases). There are 14 residues in the CDR3. Germline V lookup: CDR1 LGHNA, CDR2 YSLEER. The germline V and J ends were trimmed by 3 bases and 4 bases, with 12 bases remaining between them.

In its sample, this clone was seen a few times. The chain recombines TRBV5-1 with TRBJ1-1; 7 bases align to TRBD1. The CDR3 totals 14 residues. CDR1 SGHRS and CDR2 YFSETQ come from the germline V gene. The ends lost 2 bases at V and 3 bases at J; junction bases unmatched: 4. The CDR3 DNA follows: TGCGCCAGCAGCTTTCCAGGGGGTTACACTGAAGCTTTCTTT. It codes for CASSFPGGYTEAFF.

This sequence joins TRBV29-1 and TRBJ2-1; D might be TRBD1 (5 bases). CDR3 size: 14 residues. Trimming removed 0 bases from V and 10 bases from J, with 16 bases in between. Germline V gives CDR1 SQVTM, CDR2 ANQGSEA. CDR3 nucleotide sequence: TGCAGCGTTGAAGACAGGGAACGTCCCAGGGAGCAGTTCTTC. As protein: CSVEDRERPREQFF.

The rearrangement uses TRBV18 and TRBJ2-5; 14 nucleotides agree with TRBD2. From germline, CDR1 is KGHSH and CDR2 LQKENI. The CDR3 is 16 amino acids. Trimming took 3 bases from V and 1 from J; bases not matched to a gene: 1. In nucleotides, the CDR3 is TGTGCCAGCTCACCGGGACTAGCGGGGGCCCAAGAGACCCAGTACTTC. This gives the protein CASSPGLAGAQETQYF.

The chain has TRBV2 and TRBJ1-6; 7 bases are shared with TRBD1. Germline V CDR1 and CDR2: SNHLY, FYNNEI. V gave up 8 bases and J gave up 5 bases; unmatched junction bases: 9. The CDR3 spans 15 residues. In DNA, the CDR3 is TGTGCCAGCGGTGGACAGGTTTCAAATAATTCACCCCTCCACTTT. Amino acids: CASGGQVSNNSPLHF.

The V call is TRBV5-5, the J call TRBJ2-2; D remains unclear. The CDR3 spans 12 residues. Trimming took 4 bases from V and 4 from J, leaving 5 bases between them. In germline, CDR1 is SGHKS, CDR2 YYEKEE (reference sequence). The CDR3 nucleotides are TGTGCCAGCAGCCTTACCACCGGGGAGCTGTTTTTT. Encoded protein: CASSLTTGELFF.

J is TRBJ1-1 and V is TRBV23-1; 7 positions match TRBD1. TRBV23-1 is designated an ORF whose function remains uncertain. The length of the CDR3 is 13 residues. Trimming removed 5 bases from V and 6 bases from J; junction bases left unmatched: 6. The CDR3 protein is CASSIDREAEAFF. The DNA for the CDR3 is TGCGCCAGCAGTATTGACAGGGAAGCTGAAGCTTTCTTT.

This chain uses TRBV23-1 with TRBJ2-1, with TRBD1 as a possible D gene (5 bases). TRBV23-1 is classed as an ORF, of uncertain function. The CDR3 runs to 17 residues. V dropped 6 bases and J dropped 0 bases, with 18 bases sitting between them. The CDR3 region is CASSPEQARSSYNEQFF. CDR3 coding DNA: TGCGCCAGCAGCCCGGAACAGGCGAGGAGCTCCTACAATGAGCAGTTCTTC.

This clone came up a few times. The chain uses TRBV30 and TRBJ1-6; 11 bases fit TRBD1. The CDR3 has 14 amino acids. Per the germline V gene, CDR1 is GTSNPN and CDR2 is SVGIG (reference sequence). With 5 bases clipped from V and 8 bases from J, the junction kept 5 bases outside the gene matches. CDR3 loop: CAWAWTGGDSPLHF. As DNA, the CDR3 is TGTGCCTGGGCCTGGACAGGGGGCGATTCACCCCTCCACTTT.

This chain uses TRBV5-1 with TRBJ2-5; D is uncertain. The CDR3 is 14 amino acids. Between the trimmed V and J ends, which lost 2 bases and 2 bases, there was a span of 10 bases. CDR1 and CDR2 from the germline V gene are SGHRS and YFSETQ. CDR3 protein: CASSFHPTQETQYF. CDR3 sequence (DNA): TGCGCCAGCAGCTTCCATCCCACTCAAGAGACCCAGTACTTC. Looking up the rest from reference TRBV5-1 and TRBJ2-5 gives the full variable domain: KAGVTQTPRYLIKTRGQQVTLSCSPISGHRSVSWYQQTPGQGLQFLFEYFSETQRNKGNFPGRFSGRQFSNSRSEMNVSTLELGDSALYLCASSFHPTQETQYFGPGTRLLVL.

J is TRBJ2-3 and V is TRBV5-1; 15 bases agree with TRBD2. Germline values: CDR1 SGHRS, CDR2 YFSETQ. The CDR3 covers 18 residues. V shed 1 base, J shed 0 bases, and the junction held 3 bases outside the gene matches. The CDR3 coding sequence is TGCGCCAGCAGCTTGCGGACTAGCGGGGGGGATAGCACAGATACGCAGTATTTT. It translates to CASSLRTSGGDSTDTQYF.

This clone was seen only once. The rearrangement links TRBV5-1 to TRBJ1-4; D perhaps matches TRBD1 (6 bases). CDR3 length equals 15 residues. The V end was cut by 4 bases, the J end by 8 bases, with 18 bases between. Germline-derived CDR1 and CDR2 are SGHRS and YFSETQ. The CDR3 here is CASSGGAHAGEKLFF. The CDR3 bases are TGCGCCAGCAGCGGGGGGGCGCATGCGGGCGAAAAACTGTTTTTT.

This chain connects TRBV6-2 or TRBV6-3 to TRBJ1-2; D gene uncertain. Germline CDR1 is MNHEY and CDR2 is SVGEGT. The V end lost 4 bases, the J end lost 5 bases, and 11 bases lay between the germline ends. The CDR3 sequence is 13 residues long. CDR3 amino acids: CASSSVEGYGYTF. The DNA of the CDR3 is TGTGCCAGCAGTTCCGTGGAGGGATATGGCTACACCTTC.

This chain connects TRBV18 to TRBJ2-5, with TRBD1 identical over 7 bases. The CDR3 sequence is 13 residues long. CDR1 is KGHSH and CDR2 is LQKENI in the germline V gene. The ends lost 4 bases at V and 1 base at J; junction bases unmatched: 0. The CDR3 loop reads CASSRDSQETQYF. As DNA, the CDR3 is TGTGCCAGCTCACGGGACAGCCAAGAGACCCAGTACTTC. The variable domain in full, completed from reference TRBV18 and TRBJ2-5, reads NAGVMQNPRHLVRRRGQEARLRCSPMKGHSHVYWYRQLPEEGLKFMVYLQKENIIDESGMPKERFSAEFPKEGPSILRIQQVVRGDSAAYFCASSRDSQETQYFGPGTRLLVL.

The genes are TRBV18 and TRBJ2-1, with TRBD2 matching 14 bases. Trimming cost V 3 bases and J 7 bases; bases outside gene matches: 8. This CDR3 contains 17 residues. Germline V gene data show CDR1 as KGHSH and CDR2 as LQKENI. CDR3 protein: CASSPRTSGGFANEQFF. The CDR3 region has the DNA TGTGCCAGCTCACCTAGGACTAGCGGGGGGTTCGCGAATGAGCAGTTCTTC. Combining the CDR3 with reference TRBV18 and TRBJ2-1 gives the whole variable domain NAGVMQNPRHLVRRRGQEARLRCSPMKGHSHVYWYRQLPEEGLKFMVYLQKENIIDESGMPKERFSAEFPKEGPSILRIQQVVRGDSAAYFCASSPRTSGGFANEQFFGPGTRLTVL.

There are a few counts of this clone. V usage is TRBV11-2 and J usage is TRBJ1-2, with 8 bases fitting TRBD1. This CDR3 spans 15 amino acids. The V segment lost 0 bases and the J segment 4 bases; nucleotides outside the gene matches: 4. Germline V gene sequence: CDR1 SGHAT, CDR2 FQNNGV. CDR3 region: CASSLDRTGTYGYTF. Here the CDR3 DNA reads TGTGCCAGCAGCTTAGATCGGACAGGGACCTATGGCTACACCTTC.

This CDR3 is CASSRTVSTDTQYF. DNA of the CDR3: TGTGCCAGCAGCCGGACAGTTAGCACAGATACGCAGTATTTT. The chain has TRBV6-2 or TRBV6-3 and TRBJ2-3, with D possibly being TRBD1 (6 bases). CDR1 is MNHEY, CDR2 SVGEGT, per germline. Trimming pared 6 bases from V and 0 bases from J, leaving 10 bases between. There are 14 residues in the CDR3.

J is TRBJ2-3 and V is TRBV9; unclear D gene. The CDR3 has 17 residues. V lost 0 bases and J 0 bases, leaving 14 bases between the germline ends. The germline CDR1 and CDR2 sequences are SGDLS and YYNGEE. This CDR3 reads CASSVVIRPFSTDTQYF. In nucleotides, the CDR3 is TGTGCCAGCAGCGTAGTGATTAGACCTTTTAGCACAGATACGCAGTATTTT.

The chain has TRBV7-9 and TRBJ1-1; possible D gene TRBD1, 6 bases. This CDR3 contains 15 residues. Trimming took off 4 bases at V and 4 bases at J, with 16 bases between the two ends. Germline V lookup: CDR1 SEHNR, CDR2 FQNEAQ (reference sequence). The DNA of the CDR3 is TGTGCCAGCAGCTCGCACCAGAAGGGGGGCACTGAAGCTTTCTTT. Its protein is CASSSHQKGGTEAFF.

This sequence joins TRBV5-1 and TRBJ2-5; either TRBD1 or TRBD2 may fit D (6 bases each). Germline V gene sequence: CDR1 SGHRS, CDR2 YFSETQ. Trimming took off 2 bases at V and 4 bases at J, with 12 bases between the two ends. The CDR3 consists of 14 residues. CDR3 region: CASSLGGPGETQYF. The CDR3 region has the DNA TGCGCCAGCAGCTTAGGGGGGCCGGGAGAGACCCAGTACTTC.

The CDR3 loop reads CASGQASGGTDTQYF. In nucleotides, the CDR3 is TGTGCTAGTGGCCAGGCTAGCGGGGGAACAGATACGCAGTATTTT. The chain links TRBV12-5 to TRBJ2-3; TRBD2 aligns across 10 bases. The ends lost 6 bases at V and 3 bases at J; junction bases unmatched: 6. The CDR3 contains 15 residues. Germline CDR1 and CDR2: LGHNT and FRNRAP.

The chain links TRBV29-1 to TRBJ2-2, with 8 bases that match TRBD1. The CDR3 consists of 14 residues. CDR1 is SQVTM and CDR2 is ANQGSEA in the germline V gene. The J segment lost 0 bases and the V segment lost 7 bases, leaving 4 bases of the junction unmatched. The CDR3 here is CSARQGSNTGELFF. The CDR3 DNA reads TGCAGCGCCAGACAGGGGTCGAACACCGGGGAGCTGTTTTTT.

The chain links TRBV7-3 to TRBJ1-1; 7 nucleotides line up with TRBD1. This CDR3 region has 16 residues. Germline V CDR1 and CDR2: SGHTA, FQGTGA. V shed 1 base, J shed 0 bases, and the junction held 5 bases outside the gene matches. CDR3 sequence (DNA): TGTGCCAGCAGCTTAAGGCCGACAGGGATGAACACTGAAGCTTTCTTT. Translation gives CASSLRPTGMNTEAFF.